Listed here are 12 T cell receptor beta chains from one sample, sequenced in a study of Ad26.COV2.S vaccination and SARS-CoV-2 variants. Assay used: immunoSEQ multiplex PCR; TCRdb lists only in-frame clones, some missing. The data show about 440,000 clones, about 92% seen once. As for treatment: roughly 20 received Ad26.COV2.S at low or high dose, single or two shots; roughly five received placebo; per-sample allocation not given. Samples were taken on day 63 after the first vaccine or placebo injection. Sequencing used peripheral blood, obtained in a trial of Ad26.COV2.S vaccine versus placebo. The receptors come from a person aged 18-60 years who received the Ad26.COV2.S COVID-19 vaccine or a placebo.

CDR3: CASSRQGESNQPQHF. The CDR3 nucleotides read TGTGCCAGCAGCCGACAGGGGGAAAGCAATCAGCCCCAGCATTTT. The V gene is TRBV6-5, the J gene TRBJ1-5, with 9 bases aligning to TRBD1. This CDR3 is 15 amino acids long. Germline lookup yields CDR1 MNHEY and CDR2 SVGAGI. V shed 6 bases and J 1 base; nucleotides not matched to a gene: 4.

This clone was counted between two and nine times. This rearrangement joins TRBV5-4 to TRBJ2-3; 8 bases are shared with TRBD2. V dropped 3 bases and J dropped 3; count of bases not matched to a gene: 0. CDR1 is SGHNT, CDR2 YYREEE, per germline (reference sequence). This CDR3 comprises 13 residues. CDR3 region: CASSSGGTDTQYF. The CDR3 coding sequence is TGTGCCAGCAGCTCGGGGGGGACAGATACGCAGTATTTT.

V is TRBV5-4 and J is TRBJ2-3; 7 bases are a match to TRBD2. CDR3 length: 15 amino acids. Per the germline V gene, CDR1 is SGHNT and CDR2 is YYREEE (reference sequence). The trim removed 4 bases at V and 1 base at J, leaving 6 bases unmatched. The CDR3 sequence is CASSMGGLGTDTQYF. In nucleotides, the CDR3 is TGTGCCAGCAGCATGGGAGGGCTCGGCACAGATACGCAGTATTTT.

The chain couples TRBV9 to TRBJ2-3; D is undetermined. V lost 4 bases to trimming and J lost 0 bases, with 15 bases between them. The CDR3 totals 16 residues. Germline CDR1 SGDLS, CDR2 YYNGEE. The CDR3 loop reads CASSPRMASSTDTQYF. CDR3 coding DNA: TGTGCCAGCAGCCCACGCATGGCTTCTAGCACAGATACGCAGTATTTT.

This clone was detected only a few times. This chain uses TRBV7-9 with TRBJ2-7; the D gene is possibly TRBD2 (5 bases). CDR3 length equals 16 residues. V dropped 5 bases and J dropped 3 bases, with 20 bases sitting between them. Germline CDR1 reads SEHNR; CDR2 reads FQNEAQ (reference sequence). CDR3 protein: CASSLERVTGSYEQYF. In DNA, the CDR3 is TGTGCCAGCAGCCTCGAGAGAGTAACGGGAAGCTACGAGCAGTACTTC.

The genes are TRBV19 and TRBJ2-5; D tentatively fits TRBD1 or TRBD2 (5 bases each). Germline V lookup: CDR1 LNHDA, CDR2 SQIVND (reference sequence). V lost 4 bases and J lost 4, with 13 bases in between. This CDR3 has 14 residues. CDR3 in DNA: TGTGCCAGTAGTACCGGGACCCCTTCAGAGACCCAGTACTTC. This gives the protein CASSTGTPSETQYF. Together with reference TRBV19 and TRBJ2-5, the CDR3 gives the full variable domain: DGGITQSPKYLFRKEGQNVTLSCEQNLNHDAMYWYRQDPGQGLRLIYYSQIVNDFQKGDIAEGYSVSREKKESFPLTVTSAQKNPTAFYLCASSTGTPSETQYFGPGTRLLVL.

The chain joins TRBV5-6 to TRBJ2-7; 7 bases line up with TRBD1. The CDR3 consists of 12 residues. CDR1 and CDR2 (germline): SGHDT, YYEEEE. The trim removed 4 bases at V and 6 bases at J, leaving 4 bases unmatched. The DNA of the CDR3 is TGTGCCAGCAGCGCCACAGGGGCCGAGCAGTACTTC. This codes for CASSATGAEQYF. Together with reference TRBV5-6 and TRBJ2-7, the CDR3 gives the full variable domain: DAGVTQSPTHLIKTRGQQVTLRCSPKSGHDTVSWYQQALGQGPQFIFQYYEEEERQRGNFPDRFSGHQFPNYSSELNVNALLLGDSALYLCASSATGAEQYFGPGTRLTVT.

This clone occurred a few times. The chain joins TRBV3-1 (or the pseudogene TRBV3-2) to TRBJ1-5; perhaps TRBD1 as D (5 bases). From germline, CDR1 is LGHDT and CDR2 YNNKEL (reference sequence). The CDR3 runs 15 residues. The V gene lost 5 bases and the J gene lost 7 bases, with 18 bases spanning the gap. CDR3 residues: CASSSKPGLLQPQHF. CDR3 bases: TGTGCCAGCAGCTCCAAGCCAGGGCTCCTACAGCCCCAGCATTTT.

In its sample, this clone was seen once. This chain joins TRBV24-1 and TRBJ2-2, with D possibly matching TRBD2 (5 bases). The germline V gene encodes CDR1 KGHDR and CDR2 SFDVKD. V lost 6 bases to trimming and J lost 0 bases, with 10 bases between them. This CDR3 is 15 amino acids long. CDR3 residues: CATSSGWANTGELFF. CDR3 nucleotide sequence: TGTGCCACCAGTTCGGGATGGGCGAACACCGGGGAGCTGTTTTTT.

This clone was seen ten or more times. The V and J genes are TRBV7-6 and TRBJ2-2; 9 bases are a match to TRBD1. Germline trimming cut 4 bases from V and 4 bases from J; bases unmatched to any gene: 4. Germline-derived CDR1 and CDR2 are SGHVS and FNYEAQ. The CDR3 has 15 amino acids. The CDR3 reads CASSSGQGITGELFF. DNA of the CDR3: TGTGCCAGCAGCTCGGGACAGGGTATCACCGGGGAGCTGTTTTTT.

V is TRBV5-4 and J is TRBJ2-3, with 7 bases matching TRBD2. The germline gives CDR1 SGHNT, CDR2 YYREEE (reference sequence). V was pared by 1 base and J by 2 bases, with 4 bases of the junction left unmatched. The CDR3 consists of 15 residues. The CDR3 nucleotides read TGTGCCAGCAGCTTGTACGCGGGAGCCACAGATACGCAGTATTTT. Amino acid sequence: CASSLYAGATDTQYF.

V gene TRBV19 combines with J gene TRBJ1-5, with 8 positions matching TRBD1. Looked up from germline, CDR1 is LNHDA and CDR2 is SQIVND (reference sequence). The V segment lost 6 bases and the J segment 0 bases; nucleotides outside the gene matches: 13. The CDR3 is 18 amino acids. CDR3 DNA sequence: TGTGCCAGTAGCGTGGGACAGGTTTCGTCCTATAGCAATCAGCCCCAGCATTTT. Encoded protein: CASSVGQVSSYSNQPQHF.